This TCR beta chain was observed in a study of cytomegalovirus exposure and HLA in healthy donors. About the research overall: Findings of an earlier analysis included some 120 million unique TCR beta sequences from about 180 million T cells. Overall study findings and caveats: TCR beta V- and J-gene trimming, according to a later analysis, was linked to a missense DCLRE1C variant.

CDR1 is PRHDT and CDR2 is FYEKMQ in the germline V gene (reference sequence). This CDR3 is built from 15 residues. Trimming took 0 bases from V and 7 from J, leaving 10 bases between them. With regard to this clone: The antigen is not known.

PCR was performed using 60 Vbeta and 13 Jbeta primers. The data were produced by immunoSEQ multiplex PCR, yet TCRdb's version contains in-frame clones alone and is incomplete. This table holds about 160,000 clones, 81% found once. The TCR sequence derives from a woman aged 18-29 years in good health and CMV-seronegative. The rearrangement uses TRBV13 and TRBJ1-6; D is undetermined. The sequenced sample consisted of PBMCs. CDR3 nucleotides: TGTGCCAGCAGCTTAGGACCGCAGGCGAATTCACCCCTCCACTTT. Its translation: CASSLGPQANSPLHF. The variable domain in full, with the rest retrieved from reference TRBV13 and TRBJ1-6, is AAGVIQSPRHLIKEKRETATLKCYPIPRHDTVYWYQQGPGQDPQFLISFYEKMQSDKGSIPDRFSAQQFSDYHSELNMSSLELGDSALYFCASSLGPQANSPLHFGNGTRLTVT.